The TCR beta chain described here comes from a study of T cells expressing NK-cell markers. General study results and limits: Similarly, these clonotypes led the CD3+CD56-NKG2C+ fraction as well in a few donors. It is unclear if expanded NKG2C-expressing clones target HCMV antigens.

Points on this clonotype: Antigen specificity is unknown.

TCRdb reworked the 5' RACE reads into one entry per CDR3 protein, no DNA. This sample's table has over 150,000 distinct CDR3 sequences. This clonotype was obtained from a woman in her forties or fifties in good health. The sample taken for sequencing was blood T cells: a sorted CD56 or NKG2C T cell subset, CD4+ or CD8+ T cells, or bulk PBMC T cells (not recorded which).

The CDR3 sequence is CASSPLNRINTEAFF. The V call is TRBV6-5, the J call TRBJ1-1; with no DNA, the TCRdb D assignment of TRBD1 cannot be verified. This CDR3 is built from 15 residues. Germline V gene sequence: CDR1 MNHEY, CDR2 SVGAGI.